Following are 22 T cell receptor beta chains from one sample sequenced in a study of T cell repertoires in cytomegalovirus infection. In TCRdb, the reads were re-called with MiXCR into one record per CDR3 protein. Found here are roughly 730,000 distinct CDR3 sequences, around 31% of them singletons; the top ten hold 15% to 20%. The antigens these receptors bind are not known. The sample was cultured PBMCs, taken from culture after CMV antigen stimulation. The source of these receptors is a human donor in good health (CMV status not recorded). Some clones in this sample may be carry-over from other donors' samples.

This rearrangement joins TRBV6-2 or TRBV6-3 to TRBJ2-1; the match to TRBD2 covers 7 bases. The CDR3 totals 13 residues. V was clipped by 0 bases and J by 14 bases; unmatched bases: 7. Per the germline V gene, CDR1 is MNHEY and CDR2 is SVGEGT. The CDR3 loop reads CASSYSYGGMEFF. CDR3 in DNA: TGTGCCAGCAGTTACTCGTACGGGGGGATGGAGTTCTTC.

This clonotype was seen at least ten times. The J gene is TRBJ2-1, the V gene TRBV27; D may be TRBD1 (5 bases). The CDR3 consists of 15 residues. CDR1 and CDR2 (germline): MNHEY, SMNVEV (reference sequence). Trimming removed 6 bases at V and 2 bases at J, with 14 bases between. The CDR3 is CASRTLTGAYNEQFF. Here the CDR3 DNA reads TGTGCCAGCAGAACATTAACAGGAGCCTACAATGAGCAGTTCTTC.

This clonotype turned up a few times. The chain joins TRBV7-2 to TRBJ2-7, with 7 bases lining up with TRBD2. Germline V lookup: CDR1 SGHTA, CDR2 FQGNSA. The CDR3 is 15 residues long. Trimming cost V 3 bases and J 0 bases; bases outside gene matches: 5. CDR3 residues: CASSFSSGFSYEQYF. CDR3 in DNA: TGTGCCAGCAGCTTTTCTAGCGGCTTCTCCTACGAGCAGTACTTC.

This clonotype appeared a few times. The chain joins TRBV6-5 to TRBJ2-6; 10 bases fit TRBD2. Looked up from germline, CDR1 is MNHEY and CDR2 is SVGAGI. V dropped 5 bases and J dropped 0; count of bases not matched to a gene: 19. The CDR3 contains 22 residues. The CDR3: CASSTARASGSYGPSGANVLTF. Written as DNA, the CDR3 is TGTGCCAGCAGTACAGCCCGCGCTAGCGGGAGTTATGGACCCTCTGGGGCCAACGTCCTGACTTTC.

CDR3 residues: CASRAGQGNTEAFF. The CDR3 DNA follows: TGTGCCAGCAGGGCTGGACAGGGAAACACTGAAGCTTTCTTT. The chain joins TRBV2 to TRBJ1-1, with 8 nucleotides matching TRBD1. In germline, CDR1 is SNHLY, CDR2 FYNNEI. This CDR3 has 14 amino acids. With V trimmed by 6 bases and J by 2 bases, 5 bases remained unmatched.

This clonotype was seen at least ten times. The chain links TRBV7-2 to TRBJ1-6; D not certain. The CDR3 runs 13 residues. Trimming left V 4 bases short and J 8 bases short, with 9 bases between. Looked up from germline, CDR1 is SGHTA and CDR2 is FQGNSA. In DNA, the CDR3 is TGTGCCAGCAGCTCACGTCAAGATTCACCCCTCCACTTT. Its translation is CASSSRQDSPLHF.

The CDR3, as DNA: TGTGCCAGTAGACCCCGGGACAGGGGCGACAATCAGCCCCAGCATTTT. The encoded protein is CASRPRDRGDNQPQHF. The V and J genes are TRBV19 and TRBJ1-5, with TRBD1 matching 10 bases. With 6 bases clipped from V and 3 bases from J, the junction kept 8 bases outside the gene matches. Germline lookup yields CDR1 LNHDA and CDR2 SQIVND (reference sequence). CDR3 length: 16 residues.

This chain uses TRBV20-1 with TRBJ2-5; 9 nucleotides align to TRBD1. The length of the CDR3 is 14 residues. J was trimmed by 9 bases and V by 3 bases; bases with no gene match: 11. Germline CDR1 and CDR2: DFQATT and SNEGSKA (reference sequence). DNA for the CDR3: TGCAGTGCTAGTCGAACACAGGGGGCTCTGGCCCAGTACTTC. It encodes CSASRTQGALAQYF.

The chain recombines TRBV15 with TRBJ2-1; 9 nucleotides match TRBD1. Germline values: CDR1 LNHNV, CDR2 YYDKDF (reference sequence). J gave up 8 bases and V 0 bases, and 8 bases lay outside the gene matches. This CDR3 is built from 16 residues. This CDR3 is CATSRDVDRGYDEQFF. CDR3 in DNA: TGTGCCACCAGCAGAGATGTCGACAGGGGGTATGATGAGCAGTTCTTC.

The CDR3: CSVEDPVPQKGYTF. The CDR3 coding sequence is TGCAGCGTTGAAGATCCCGTCCCGCAAAAAGGCTACACCTTC. The chain has TRBV29-1 and TRBJ1-2; D gene uncertain. The V end was cut by 0 bases, the J end by 8 bases, with 16 bases between. The CDR3 covers 14 residues. CDR1 and CDR2 from the germline V gene are SQVTM and ANQGSEA.

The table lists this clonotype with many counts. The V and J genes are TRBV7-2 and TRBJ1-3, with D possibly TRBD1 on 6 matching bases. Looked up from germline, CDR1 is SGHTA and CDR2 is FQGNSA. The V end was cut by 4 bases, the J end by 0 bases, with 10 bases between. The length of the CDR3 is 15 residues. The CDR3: CASSSRQASGNTIYF. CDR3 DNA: TGTGCCAGCAGCTCCCGACAGGCCTCTGGAAACACCATATATTTT.

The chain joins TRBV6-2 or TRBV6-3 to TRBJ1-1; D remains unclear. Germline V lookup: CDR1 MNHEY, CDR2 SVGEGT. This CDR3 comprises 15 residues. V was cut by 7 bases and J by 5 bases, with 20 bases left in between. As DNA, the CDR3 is TGTGCCAGCAAAAAAATCAGGTTACGAGGGACTGAAGCTTTCTTT. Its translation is CASKKIRLRGTEAFF.

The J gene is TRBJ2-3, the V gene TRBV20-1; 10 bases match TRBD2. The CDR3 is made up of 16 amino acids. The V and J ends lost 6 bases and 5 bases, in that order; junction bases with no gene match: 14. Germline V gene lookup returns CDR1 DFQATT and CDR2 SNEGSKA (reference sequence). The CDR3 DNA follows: TGCAGTGCGAGTGAGAGCGGGAGGGCCTCGGGAGATACGCAGTATTTT. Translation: CSASESGRASGDTQYF.

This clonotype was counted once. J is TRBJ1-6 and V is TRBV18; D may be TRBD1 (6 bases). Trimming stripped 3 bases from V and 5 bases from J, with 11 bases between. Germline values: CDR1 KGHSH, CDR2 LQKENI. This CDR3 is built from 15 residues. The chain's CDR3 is CASSPGQFNNSPLHF. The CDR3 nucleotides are TGTGCCAGCTCACCCGGACAGTTCAATAATTCACCCCTCCACTTT.

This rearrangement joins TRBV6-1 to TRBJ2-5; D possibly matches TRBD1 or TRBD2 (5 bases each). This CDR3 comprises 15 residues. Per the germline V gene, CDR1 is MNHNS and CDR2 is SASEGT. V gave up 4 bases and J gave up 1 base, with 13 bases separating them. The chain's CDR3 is CASSADGTFQETQYF. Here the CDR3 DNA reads TGTGCCAGCAGTGCAGACGGGACCTTCCAAGAGACCCAGTACTTC.

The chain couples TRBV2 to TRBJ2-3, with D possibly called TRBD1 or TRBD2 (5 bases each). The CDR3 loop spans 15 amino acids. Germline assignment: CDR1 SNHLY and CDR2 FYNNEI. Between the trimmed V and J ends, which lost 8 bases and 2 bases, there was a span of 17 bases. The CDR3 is CASGDAAEYTDTQYF. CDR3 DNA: TGTGCCAGCGGGGACGCAGCGGAATACACAGATACGCAGTATTTT.

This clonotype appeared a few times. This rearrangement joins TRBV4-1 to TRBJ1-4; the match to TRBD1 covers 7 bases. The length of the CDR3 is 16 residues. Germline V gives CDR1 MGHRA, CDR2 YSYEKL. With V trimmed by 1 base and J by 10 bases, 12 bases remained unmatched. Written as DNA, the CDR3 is TGCGCCAGCAGCCAAGTAGGGCAGACAGGGTGGAGAAAACTGTTTTTT. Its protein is CASSQVGQTGWRKLFF.

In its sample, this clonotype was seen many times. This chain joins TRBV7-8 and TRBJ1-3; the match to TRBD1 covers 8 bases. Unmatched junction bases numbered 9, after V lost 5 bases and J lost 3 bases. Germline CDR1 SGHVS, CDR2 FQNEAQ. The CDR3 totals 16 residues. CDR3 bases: TGTGCCAGCAGCACGGACAGGGCTCCAGTTGGAAACACCATATATTTT. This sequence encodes CASSTDRAPVGNTIYF.

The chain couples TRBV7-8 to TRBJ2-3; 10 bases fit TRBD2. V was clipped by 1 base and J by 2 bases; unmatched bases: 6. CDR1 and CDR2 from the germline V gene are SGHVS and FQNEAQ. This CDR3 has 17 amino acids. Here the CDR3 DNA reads TGTGCCAGCAGCTTAGGGGCTAGCGGGAGTCCCACAGATACGCAGTATTTT. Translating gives CASSLGASGSPTDTQYF.

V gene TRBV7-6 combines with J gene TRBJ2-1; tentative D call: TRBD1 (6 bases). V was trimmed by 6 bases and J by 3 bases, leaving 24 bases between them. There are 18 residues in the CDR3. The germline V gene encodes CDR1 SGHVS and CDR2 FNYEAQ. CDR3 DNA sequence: TGTGCCAGCAGGGGGGATCCTACAGGGCAGGGGTTCTACAATGAGCAGTTCTTC. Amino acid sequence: CASRGDPTGQGFYNEQFF. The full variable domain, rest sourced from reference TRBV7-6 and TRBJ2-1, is GAGVSQSPRYKVTKRGQDVALRCDPISGHVSLYWYRQALGQGPEFLTYFNYEAQQDKSGLPNDRFSAERPEGSISTLTIQRTEQRDSAMYRCASRGDPTGQGFYNEQFFGPGTRLTVL.

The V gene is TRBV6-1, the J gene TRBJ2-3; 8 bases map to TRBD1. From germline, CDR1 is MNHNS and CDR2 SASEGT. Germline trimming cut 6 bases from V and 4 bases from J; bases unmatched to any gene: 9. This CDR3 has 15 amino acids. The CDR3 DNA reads TGTGCCAGCAGGTTGACGACAGGGGTGGCAGATACGCAGTATTTT. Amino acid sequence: CASRLTTGVADTQYF.

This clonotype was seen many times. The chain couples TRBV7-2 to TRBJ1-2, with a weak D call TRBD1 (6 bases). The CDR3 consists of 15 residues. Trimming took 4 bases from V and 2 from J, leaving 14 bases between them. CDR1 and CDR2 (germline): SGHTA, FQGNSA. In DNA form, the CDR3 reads TGTGCCAGCAGCTCCGACCCACAGGGCAACTATGGCTACACCTTC. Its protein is CASSSDPQGNYGYTF.